A selection of T cell receptor beta chains follows, all from one sample in a study of blood T cell repertoires in COVID-19. The assay was immunoSEQ multiplex PCR, and TCRdb's table has in-frame clones only and misses some. Of nearly 90,000 clones detected, about 87% appear once; the ten largest clones hold about 0.51%. Sequenced input: peripheral blood. Source of these receptors: a man in his fifties or sixties with acute or convalescent COVID-19. Both conserved end residues are part of each CDR3. Each record gives: V gene, clone size, J gene, D gene, CDR3 DNA, CDR3 protein. D genes are given only for firm matches. Rows give clone size only sometimes, using once, few, many, or a class for an expanded clone.

V: TRBV4-2
size: -
J: TRBJ2-3
D: TRBD2
DNA: TGTGCCAGCAGCCAAGAACTCGCGGCTAGCGGGAGGCTCAGCACAGATACGCAGTATTTT
CDR3: CASSQELAASGRLSTDTQYF

V: TRBV19
size: -
J: TRBJ2-4
D: TRBD1
DNA: TGTGCCAGTAGTCCACAGGGGGCTTACATTCAGTACTTC
CDR3: CASSPQGAYIQYF

V: TRBV6-5
size: -
J: TRBJ1-2
D: TRBD1
DNA: TGTGCCAGCAGGAACCAGGGGGGAGCTAACTATGGCTACACCTTC
CDR3: CASRNQGGANYGYTF

V: TRBV21-1
size: -
J: TRBJ2-1
D: -
DNA: TGTGCCAGCAGCGGCCTCGGGACAGTTACCTACAATGAGCAGTTCTTC
CDR3: CASSGLGTVTYNEQFF

V: TRBV11-2
size: -
J: TRBJ1-1
D: -
DNA: TGTGCCAGCAGCTTTCGTCCAGGGGAGACTGAAGCTTTCTTT
CDR3: CASSFRPGETEAFF

V: TRBV7-9
size: -
J: TRBJ2-3
D: TRBD2
DNA: TGTGCCAGCAGAAGGACTAGCGGGGCGGGCACAGATACGCAGTATTTT
CDR3: CASRRTSGAGTDTQYF

V: TRBV5-4
size: few
J: TRBJ2-2
D: TRBD2
DNA: TGTGCCAGCAGCTTGCAAGCGGGGGTAACCGGGGAGCTGTTTTTT
CDR3: CASSLQAGVTGELFF

V: TRBV6-1
size: -
J: TRBJ1-4
D: TRBD1
DNA: TGTGCCAGCAGTGAAAGGGGGCGGAATGAAAAACTGTTTTTT
CDR3: CASSERGRNEKLFF

V: TRBV6-5
size: -
J: TRBJ1-5
D: TRBD1
DNA: TGTGCCAGCAGTCCGGGACAGGCGAAGCAGCCCCAGCATTTT
CDR3: CASSPGQAKQPQHF

V: TRBV9
size: -
J: TRBJ1-1
D: -
DNA: TGTGCCAGCAGCGGCGCGGTGAACACTGAAGCTTTCTTT
CDR3: CASSGAVNTEAFF

V: TRBV14
size: -
J: TRBJ2-3
D: TRBD2
DNA: TGTGCCAGCAGCTTATTCACTAGCGGAGGCACAGATACGCAGTATTTT
CDR3: CASSLFTSGGTDTQYF

V: TRBV6-5
size: -
J: TRBJ2-5
D: -
DNA: TGTGCCACCTTCTGGGGGGGCTACCAAGAGACCCAGTACTTC
CDR3: CATFWGGYQETQYF

V: TRBV6-5
size: -
J: TRBJ1-2
D: TRBD1
DNA: TGTGCCAGCAGTCCCTGGACAGGAGATAACTACACCTTC
CDR3: CASSPWTGDNYTF

V: TRBV20-1
size: -
J: TRBJ2-7
D: -
DNA: TGCAGTGCTAGGAAAGGACACAAGCAGTACTTC
CDR3: CSARKGHKQYF

V: TRBV3-1/TRBV3-2
size: -
J: TRBJ1-3
D: -
DNA: TGTGCCAGCAGCCAAGGGACAGTTGGAAACACCATATATTTT
CDR3: CASSQGTVGNTIYF

V: TRBV7-9
size: once
J: TRBJ2-5
D: TRBD1
DNA: TGTGCCAGCAGCTTGACGTCGGGACAGGGACAAGAGACCCAGTACTTC
CDR3: CASSLTSGQGQETQYF

V: TRBV5-6
size: once
J: TRBJ2-1
D: -
DNA: TGTGCCAGCAGCTCCCAGGATGGGCGGGCCCTGGGCAATGAGCAGTTCTTC
CDR3: CASSSQDGRALGNEQFF

V: TRBV6-5
size: -
J: TRBJ1-6
D: TRBD1
DNA: TGTGCCAGCATCCTGGACAGGGGACGGAGTTCACCCCTCCACTTT
CDR3: CASILDRGRSSPLHF

V: TRBV5-3
size: -
J: TRBJ1-1
D: -
DNA: TGTGCCAGAAGCTTGTCAAACAGGAAAGGTTCAACCGAAGCTTTCTTT
CDR3: CARSLSNRKGSTEAFF

V: TRBV12-3/TRBV12-4
size: -
J: TRBJ2-7
D: -
DNA: TGTGCCAGCAGTACAGGTATCAGCAGGGAGCAGTACTTC
CDR3: CASSTGISREQYF

V: TRBV27
size: -
J: TRBJ1-5
D: -
DNA: TGTGCCAGCAGGCAACAGGGACCCGGGTATATTGGCAATCAGCCCCAGCATTTT
CDR3: CASRQQGPGYIGNQPQHF

V: TRBV9
size: -
J: TRBJ2-7
D: TRBD2
DNA: TGTGCCAGCAGCGTCGGCGGGAGCCTGAGCTCCTACGAGCAGTACTTC
CDR3: CASSVGGSLSSYEQYF

V: TRBV6-4
size: -
J: TRBJ2-7
D: TRBD2
DNA: TGTGCCAGCCCCGGGACTAGCGGGAGTTGGGATTGCGAGCAGTACTTC
CDR3: CASPGTSGSWDCEQYF

V: TRBV6-5
size: -
J: TRBJ1-2
D: TRBD1
DNA: TGTGCCAGCAGTTTAAGACAGGGCGATTACTATGGCTACACCTTC
CDR3: CASSLRQGDYYGYTF

V: TRBV6-5
size: few
J: TRBJ1-2
D: -
DNA: TGTGCCAGCAGTCCTCAGGCCCAGGTCTATGGCTACACCTTC
CDR3: CASSPQAQVYGYTF

V: TRBV7-9
size: -
J: TRBJ1-6
D: -
DNA: TGTGCCAGCAGCTTAGACGGGTTCGGGACACCCCTCCACTTT
CDR3: CASSLDGFGTPLHF

V: TRBV28
size: -
J: TRBJ2-2
D: -
DNA: TGTGCCAGCAGTTTATTATCGGGAGCGGGCACCGGGGAGCTGTTTTTT
CDR3: CASSLLSGAGTGELFF

V: TRBV11-1
size: -
J: TRBJ1-3
D: -
DNA: TGTGCCAGCAGCTTGAACAGAAACACCATATATTTT
CDR3: CASSLNRNTIYF

V: TRBV5-1
size: -
J: TRBJ1-4
D: TRBD1
DNA: TGCGCCAGCAGCGCGGGGACAGGGGGAAGCGAAAAACTGTTTTTT
CDR3: CASSAGTGGSEKLFF

V: TRBV13
size: -
J: TRBJ2-1
D: -
DNA: TGTGCCAGCAGCTTAGAGTTCAGGGTCTACAATGAGCAGTTCTTC
CDR3: CASSLEFRVYNEQFF

V: TRBV5-1
size: -
J: TRBJ2-5
D: TRBD2
DNA: TGCGCCAGCAGCTTCGTCGGAGCGGGAGTTGGGGAGACCCAGTACTTC
CDR3: CASSFVGAGVGETQYF

V: TRBV7-9
size: -
J: TRBJ1-5
D: -
DNA: TGTGCCAGCAGCCAACAAGGACTCGATCAGCCCCAGCATTTT
CDR3: CASSQQGLDQPQHF

V: TRBV19
size: once
J: TRBJ2-5
D: TRBD2
DNA: TGTGCCAGTAGTCCTCGGACTAGCGGGGGGGCGGAGACCCAGTACTTC
CDR3: CASSPRTSGGAETQYF

V: TRBV11-2
size: -
J: TRBJ2-7
D: -
DNA: TGTGCCAGCAGCCCTGAGGTAGTCACCTACGAGCAGTACTTC
CDR3: CASSPEVVTYEQYF

V: TRBV7-6
size: -
J: TRBJ2-7
D: TRBD1
DNA: TGTGCCAGCTCGCAGGACAGGAACTACGAGCAGTACTTC
CDR3: CASSQDRNYEQYF

V: TRBV11-2
size: -
J: TRBJ2-7
D: -
DNA: TGTGCCAGCACCCGGAGCTACGAGCAGTACTTC
CDR3: CASTRSYEQYF

V: TRBV24-1
size: -
J: TRBJ2-1
D: TRBD2
DNA: TGTGCCACCAAGGGACTAGCGGGGGACCCCGAGTTCTTC
CDR3: CATKGLAGDPEFF

V: TRBV19
size: -
J: TRBJ2-5
D: TRBD2
DNA: TGTGCCAGTAGTAGGGGGACTAGCCAAGAGACCCAGTACTTC
CDR3: CASSRGTSQETQYF

V: TRBV11-3
size: -
J: TRBJ2-5
D: TRBD1
DNA: TGTGCCAGCAGCCCGGACAGGGCCCAAGAGACCCAGTACTTC
CDR3: CASSPDRAQETQYF

V: TRBV6-6
size: -
J: TRBJ1-2
D: TRBD1
DNA: TGTGCCAGCAGCTTTGGGGGCCGAGGGGAACCGGGACAGACGACAAGCGGCACCTTC
CDR3: CASSFGGRGEPGQTTSGTF

V: TRBV9
size: -
J: TRBJ1-5
D: -
DNA: TGTGCCAGCAGCATTACGGACAGTTTAAATCAGCCCCAGCATTTT
CDR3: CASSITDSLNQPQHF

V: TRBV10-1
size: -
J: TRBJ2-3
D: TRBD2
DNA: TGCGCCAGCGGGGGAGGCGGGGGTAGGCAGTATTTT
CDR3: CASGGGGGRQYF

V: TRBV7-2
size: -
J: TRBJ2-4
D: -
DNA: TGTGCCAGCAGCCCTCAGTTTCTAGCCAAAAACATTCAGTACTTC
CDR3: CASSPQFLAKNIQYF

V: TRBV30
size: -
J: TRBJ2-1
D: TRBD1
DNA: TGTGCCTGGAGTGACAGGGGGCCCATGAGCATCAATGAGCAGTTCTTC
CDR3: CAWSDRGPMSINEQFF

V: TRBV30
size: -
J: TRBJ1-2
D: -
DNA: TGTGCCTGGACCCTTTCCAGAAACTATGGCTACACCTTC
CDR3: CAWTLSRNYGYTF

V: TRBV6-5
size: -
J: TRBJ1-2
D: -
DNA: TGTGCCAGCAGACCTAGTCCAGGGGTGTATGGCTACACCTTC
CDR3: CASRPSPGVYGYTF

V: TRBV7-3
size: -
J: TRBJ2-2
D: TRBD2
DNA: TGTGCCAGCAGCCCAATAACCGGGACTAGTGCCGGGGAGCTGTTTTTT
CDR3: CASSPITGTSAGELFF

V: TRBV7-8
size: -
J: TRBJ2-3
D: -
DNA: TGTGCCAGCAGCTTAACTTTTCAGGGCGGCACAGATACGCAGTATTTT
CDR3: CASSLTFQGGTDTQYF

V: TRBV6-5
size: -
J: TRBJ2-7
D: -
DNA: TGTGCCAGCAGTCAGACGCGGACAGTCGAGCAGTACTTC
CDR3: CASSQTRTVEQYF

V: TRBV29-1
size: -
J: TRBJ2-5
D: -
DNA: TGCAGCCCTCGTCGGATCAGGGAGACCCAGTACTTC
CDR3: CSPRRIRETQYF

V: TRBV12-3/TRBV12-4
size: -
J: TRBJ2-1
D: TRBD1
DNA: TGTGCCAGCAGGGGACAGGGGGACAATGAGCAGTTCTTC
CDR3: CASRGQGDNEQFF

V: TRBV11-2
size: -
J: TRBJ1-1
D: -
DNA: TGTGCCAGCAGCTTATCCGACAGCCCGAACACTGAAGCTTTCTTT
CDR3: CASSLSDSPNTEAFF

V: TRBV2
size: -
J: TRBJ2-7
D: -
DNA: TGTGCCAGCAGTGAAGACACCTACGAGCAGTACTTC
CDR3: CASSEDTYEQYF

V: TRBV7-6
size: -
J: TRBJ2-7
D: -
DNA: TGTGCCAGCAGCCGAGGACAGCGCGACGAGCAGTACTTC
CDR3: CASSRGQRDEQYF

V: TRBV19
size: -
J: TRBJ1-1
D: -
DNA: TGTGCCAGTACCAGGGGCCAGCGTAACACTGAAGCTTTCTTT
CDR3: CASTRGQRNTEAFF